A single sample gave rise to the 11 T cell receptor beta chains below, sequenced in a study of blood T cell repertoires in COVID-19. TCRdb's copy holds only in-frame clones and misses some; the assay was immunoSEQ multiplex PCR. There are about 66,000 clones in the sample; approximately 88% occur only once, and 6.4% lies in the top ten. Specimen: peripheral blood. The receptors derive from a woman aged 70 to 79 with acute or convalescent COVID-19.

The rearrangement joins TRBV7-8 to TRBJ1-6; 8 bases map to TRBD1. J lost 7 bases, V lost 4 bases, and 6 bases had no gene match. This CDR3 contains 15 residues. Looked up from germline, CDR1 is SGHVS and CDR2 is FQNEAQ. CDR3 amino acids: CASSSDRVPNSPLHF. CDR3 coding DNA: TGTGCCAGCAGCTCGGACAGGGTACCAAATTCACCCCTCCACTTT.

This chain connects TRBV7-3 to TRBJ1-1; D call uncertain. V lost 3 bases to trimming and J lost 1 base, with 9 bases between them. This CDR3 region has 14 residues. The germline gives CDR1 SGHTA, CDR2 FQGTGA. The CDR3 region has the DNA TGTGCCAGCAGCTTGGGCAGATCGAACACTGAAGCTTTCTTT. As protein: CASSLGRSNTEAFF.

A few counts support this clone. V is TRBV5-1 and J is TRBJ1-2; no firm D call. This CDR3 has 16 amino acids. Looked up from germline, CDR1 is SGHRS and CDR2 is YFSETQ. Trimming cost V 0 bases and J 0 bases, with 12 bases left between them. CDR3 nucleotides: TGCGCCAGCAGCTTGGCCGCGGCATTCCCTAACTATGGCTACACCTTC. Translation: CASSLAAAFPNYGYTF.

This clone was detected once. The CDR3 region has the DNA TGTGCCTGGGGGGGAGGGTTCACCTATAATTCACCCCTCCACTTT. Protein sequence: CAWGGGFTYNSPLHF. J is TRBJ1-6 and V is TRBV30; the D gene is possibly TRBD1 (5 bases). This CDR3 is built from 15 residues. V lost 5 bases and J 2 bases, leaving 13 bases between the germline ends. Germline values: CDR1 GTSNPN, CDR2 SVGIG (reference sequence).

CDR3 nucleotide sequence: TGTGCCAGCAGTGCTGACAGGTCCTCCTACAATGAGCAGTTCTTC. This sequence encodes CASSADRSSYNEQFF. The V gene is TRBV25-1, the J gene TRBJ2-1; tentative D call: TRBD1 (6 bases). In germline, CDR1 is MGHDK, CDR2 SYGVNS. V gave up 4 bases and J gave up 0 bases, with 10 bases separating them. The CDR3 has 15 residues.

This chain connects TRBV11-2 to TRBJ1-2, with 7 bases lining up with TRBD1. Trimming at V came to 4 bases and at J to 1 base, leaving 12 bases not matched to a gene. From germline, CDR1 is SGHAT and CDR2 FQNNGV. CDR3 size: 17 residues. DNA of the CDR3: TGTGCCAGCAGCTCAGCCGGGACAGTGGGTTTTAACTATGGCTACACCTTC. Protein sequence: CASSSAGTVGFNYGYTF.

This clone was seen a handful of times. V usage is TRBV28 and J usage is TRBJ1-1; D is uncertain. The V gene lost 7 bases and the J gene lost 3 bases, with 12 bases spanning the gap. The CDR3 totals 13 residues. The V gene's germline CDR1 is MDHEN and CDR2 SYDVKM. CDR3 nucleotide sequence: TGTGCCAGCAAGGAAGACGGGTACACTGAAGCTTTCTTT. Translation gives CASKEDGYTEAFF. Drawing the rest from reference TRBV28 and TRBJ1-1, the complete variable domain is DVKVTQSSRYLVKRTGEKVFLECVQDMDHENMFWYRQDPGLGLRLIYFSYDVKMKEKGDIPEGYSVSREKKERFSLILESASTNQTSMYLCASKEDGYTEAFFGQGTRLTVV.

The V call is TRBV2, the J call TRBJ1-2; TRBD1 matches at 8 bases. Germline loops: CDR1 SNHLY, CDR2 FYNNEI. The V and J ends lost 6 bases and 4 bases, in that order; junction bases with no gene match: 7. The CDR3 is 14 residues long. The CDR3 DNA is TGTGCCAGCAGATTACAGGGGGGAGTCTATGGCTACACCTTC. Translation gives CASRLQGGVYGYTF.

The chain recombines TRBV7-3 with TRBJ2-3; no firm D call. Deletions cut 1 base from V and 6 bases from J, with 11 bases between. The CDR3 sequence is 14 residues long. CDR1 is SGHTA, CDR2 FQGTGA, per germline. CDR3 coding DNA: TGTGCCAGCAGCTTAATGGGCCCGGCGGATACGCAGTATTTT. It specifies CASSLMGPADTQYF. The full variable domain, in which reference TRBV7-3 and TRBJ2-3 provide the parts outside the CDR3, is GAGVSQTPSNKVTEKGKYVELRCDPISGHTALYWYRQSLGQGPEFLIYFQGTGAADDSGLPNDRFFAVRPEGSVSTLKIQRTERGDSAVYLCASSLMGPADTQYFGPGTRLTVL.

The J gene is TRBJ2-7, the V gene TRBV18, with 8 bases fitting TRBD1. CDR1 is KGHSH and CDR2 is LQKENI in the germline V gene. The CDR3 runs 15 residues. V gave up 3 bases and J gave up 5 bases; unmatched junction bases: 9. In nucleotides, the CDR3 is TGTGCCAGCTCACCCGTACAACAGGGGGTCCACGAGCAGTACTTC. It encodes CASSPVQQGVHEQYF.

The chain uses TRBV29-1 and TRBJ2-5, with D unclear. V was cut by 6 bases and J by 2 bases, with 4 bases left in between. Germline lookup yields CDR1 SQVTM and CDR2 ANQGSEA. CDR3 length equals 10 residues. In DNA, the CDR3 is TGCAGCGTCGTTCAAGAGACCCAGTACTTC. It yields the protein CSVVQETQYF.